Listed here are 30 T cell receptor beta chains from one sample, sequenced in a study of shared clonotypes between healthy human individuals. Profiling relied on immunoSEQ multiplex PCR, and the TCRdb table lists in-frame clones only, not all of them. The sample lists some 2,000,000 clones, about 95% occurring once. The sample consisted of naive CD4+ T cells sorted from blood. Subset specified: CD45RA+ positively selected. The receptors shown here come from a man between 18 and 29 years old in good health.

CDR3 DNA sequence: TGTGCCAGCAGTGAAGCGAAGGACAGGACGAACACTGAAGCTTTCTTT. It encodes CASSEAKDRTNTEAFF. V and J are TRBV2 and TRBJ1-1, with 7 bases identical to TRBD1. Germline CDR1 reads SNHLY; CDR2 reads FYNNEI. V shed 0 bases and J 1 base; nucleotides not matched to a gene: 5. There are 16 residues in the CDR3.

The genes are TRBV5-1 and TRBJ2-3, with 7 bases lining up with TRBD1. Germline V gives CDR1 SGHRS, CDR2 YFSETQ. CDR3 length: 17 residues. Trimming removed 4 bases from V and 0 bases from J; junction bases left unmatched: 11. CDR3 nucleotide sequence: TGCGCCAGCAGCAATAACTTCGACAGGGCGAGCACAGATACGCAGTATTTT. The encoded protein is CASSNNFDRASTDTQYF.

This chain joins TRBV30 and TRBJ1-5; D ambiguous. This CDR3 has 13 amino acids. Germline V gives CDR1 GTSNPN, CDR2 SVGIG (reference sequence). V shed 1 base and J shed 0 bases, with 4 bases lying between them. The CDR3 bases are TGTGCCTGGAGTGAAGTTAGCAATCAGCCCCAGCATTTT. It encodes CAWSEVSNQPQHF. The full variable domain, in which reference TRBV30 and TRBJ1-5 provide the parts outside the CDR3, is SQTIHQWPATLVQPVGSPLSLECTVEGTSNPNLYWYRQAAGRGLQLLFYSVGIGQISSEVPQNLSASRPQDRQFILSSKKLLLSDSGFYLCAWSEVSNQPQHFGDGTRLSIL.

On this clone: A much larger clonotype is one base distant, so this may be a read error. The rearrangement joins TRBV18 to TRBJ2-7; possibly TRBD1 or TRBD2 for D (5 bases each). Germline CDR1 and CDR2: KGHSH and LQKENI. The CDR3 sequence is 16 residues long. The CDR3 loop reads CASPPFAGTDLSEQYF. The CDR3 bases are TGTGCCAGCCCACCATTCGCCGGGACGGACCTATCAGAGCAGTACTTC.

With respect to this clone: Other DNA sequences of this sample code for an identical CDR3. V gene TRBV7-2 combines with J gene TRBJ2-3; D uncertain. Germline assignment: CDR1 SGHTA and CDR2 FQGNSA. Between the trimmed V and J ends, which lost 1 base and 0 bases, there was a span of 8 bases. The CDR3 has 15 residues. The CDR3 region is CASSLDGSSTDTQYF. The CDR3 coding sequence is TGTGCCAGCAGCTTAGATGGATCTAGCACAGATACGCAGTATTTT. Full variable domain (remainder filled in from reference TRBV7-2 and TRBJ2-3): GAGVSQSPSNKVTEKGKDVELRCDPISGHTALYWYRQSLGQGLEFLIYFQGNSAPDKSGLPSDRFSAERTGGSVSTLTIQRTQQEDSAVYLCASSLDGSSTDTQYFGPGTRLTVL.

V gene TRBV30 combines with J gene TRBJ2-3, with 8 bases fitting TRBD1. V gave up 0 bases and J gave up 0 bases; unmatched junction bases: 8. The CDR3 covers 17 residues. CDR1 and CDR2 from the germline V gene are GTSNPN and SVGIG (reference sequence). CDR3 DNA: TGTGCCTGGAGTGTACAGGGACAGGTATCTAGCACAGATACGCAGTATTTT. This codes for CAWSVQGQVSSTDTQYF.

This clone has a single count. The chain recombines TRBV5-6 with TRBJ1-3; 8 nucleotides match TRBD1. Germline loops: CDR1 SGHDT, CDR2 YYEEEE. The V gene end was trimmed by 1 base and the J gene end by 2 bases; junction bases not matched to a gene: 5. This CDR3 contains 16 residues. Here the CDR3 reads CASSLLAGGTGNTIYF. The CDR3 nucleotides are TGTGCCAGCAGCTTGTTGGCAGGGGGCACTGGAAACACCATATATTTT.

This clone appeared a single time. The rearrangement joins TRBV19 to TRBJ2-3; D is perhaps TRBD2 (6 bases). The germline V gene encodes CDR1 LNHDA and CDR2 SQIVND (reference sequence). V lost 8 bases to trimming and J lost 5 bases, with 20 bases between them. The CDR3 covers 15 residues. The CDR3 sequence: CASGPRTGDGDTQYF. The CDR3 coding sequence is TGTGCCAGTGGCCCGCGGACGGGAGATGGAGATACGCAGTATTTT.

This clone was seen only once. The chain's CDR3 is CASSPESGTEQFF. CDR3 sequence (DNA): TGTGCCAGCAGCCCCGAGTCGGGGACAGAGCAGTTCTTC. The V call is TRBV9, the J call TRBJ2-1; TRBD1 might be the D (6 bases). The germline V gene encodes CDR1 SGDLS and CDR2 YYNGEE. Deletions cut 4 bases from V and 10 bases from J, with 15 bases between. The CDR3 sequence is 13 residues long.

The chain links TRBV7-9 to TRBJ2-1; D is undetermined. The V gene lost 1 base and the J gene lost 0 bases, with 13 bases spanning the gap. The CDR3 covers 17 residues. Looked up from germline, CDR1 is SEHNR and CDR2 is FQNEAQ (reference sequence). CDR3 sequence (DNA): TGTGCCAGCAGCTTAGTTGGTTGGCGCCACTCCTACAATGAGCAGTTCTTC. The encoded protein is CASSLVGWRHSYNEQFF. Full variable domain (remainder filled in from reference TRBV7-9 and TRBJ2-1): DTGVSQNPRHKITKRGQNVTFRCDPISEHNRLYWYRQTLGQGPEFLTYFQNEAQLEKSRLLSDRFSAERPKGSFSTLEIQRTEQGDSAMYLCASSLVGWRHSYNEQFFGPGTRLTVL.

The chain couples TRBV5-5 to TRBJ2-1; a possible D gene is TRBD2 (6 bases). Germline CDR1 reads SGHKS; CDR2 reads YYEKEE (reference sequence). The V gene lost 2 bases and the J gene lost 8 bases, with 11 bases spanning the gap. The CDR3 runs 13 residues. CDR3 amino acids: CASSLTSRHEQFF. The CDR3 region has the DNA TGTGCCAGCAGCTTAACTAGCCGCCATGAGCAGTTCTTC.

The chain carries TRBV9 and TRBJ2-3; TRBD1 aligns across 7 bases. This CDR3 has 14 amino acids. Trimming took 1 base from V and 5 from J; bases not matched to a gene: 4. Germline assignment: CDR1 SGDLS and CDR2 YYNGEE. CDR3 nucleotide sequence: TGTGCCAGCAGCGTAACTGGGACAGTAGATACGCAGTATTTT. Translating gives CASSVTGTVDTQYF.

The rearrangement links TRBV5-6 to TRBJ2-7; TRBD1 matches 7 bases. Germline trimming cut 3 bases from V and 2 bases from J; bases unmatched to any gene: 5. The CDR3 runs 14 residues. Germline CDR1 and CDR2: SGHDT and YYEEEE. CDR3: CASSSYQGAYEQYF. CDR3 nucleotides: TGTGCCAGCAGCTCGTACCAGGGGGCCTACGAGCAGTACTTC.

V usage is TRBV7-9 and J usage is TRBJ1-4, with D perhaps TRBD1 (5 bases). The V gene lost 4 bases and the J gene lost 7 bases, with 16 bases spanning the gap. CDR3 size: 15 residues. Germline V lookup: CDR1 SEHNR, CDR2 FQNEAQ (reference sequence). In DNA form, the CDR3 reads TGTGCCAGCAGCTCCGGCGCAGGGTCAGGTGAAAAACTGTTTTTT. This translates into CASSSGAGSGEKLFF.

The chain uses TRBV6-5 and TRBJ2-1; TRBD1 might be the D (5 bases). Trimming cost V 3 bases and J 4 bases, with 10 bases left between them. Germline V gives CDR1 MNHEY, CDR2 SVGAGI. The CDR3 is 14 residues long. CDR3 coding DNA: TGTGCCAGCAGTTATCTAGGGGTATACAATGAGCAGTTCTTC. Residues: CASSYLGVYNEQFF.

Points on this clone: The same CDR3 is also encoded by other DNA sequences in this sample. The CDR3 DNA is TGTGCCAGCAGTGTTTACGATACGCAGTATTTT. It specifies CASSVYDTQYF. J is TRBJ2-3 and V is TRBV2; no firm D call. The ends were cut back, 4 bases at V and 6 bases at J, with 5 bases in the middle. The CDR3 loop spans 11 amino acids. Germline assignment: CDR1 SNHLY and CDR2 FYNNEI.

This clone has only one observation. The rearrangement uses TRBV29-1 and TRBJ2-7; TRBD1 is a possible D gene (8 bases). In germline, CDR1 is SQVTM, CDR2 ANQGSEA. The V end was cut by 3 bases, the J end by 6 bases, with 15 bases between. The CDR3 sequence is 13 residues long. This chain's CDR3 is CSVDTGGGPEQYF. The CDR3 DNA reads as TGCAGCGTTGACACAGGGGGGGGACCCGAGCAGTACTTC.

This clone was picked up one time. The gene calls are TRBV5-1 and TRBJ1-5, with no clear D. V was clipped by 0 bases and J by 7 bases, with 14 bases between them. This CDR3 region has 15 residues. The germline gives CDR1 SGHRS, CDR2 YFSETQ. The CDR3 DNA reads TGCGCCAGCAGCTTGGGGGGAACACGGGGACAGCCCCAGCATTTT. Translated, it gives CASSLGGTRGQPQHF.

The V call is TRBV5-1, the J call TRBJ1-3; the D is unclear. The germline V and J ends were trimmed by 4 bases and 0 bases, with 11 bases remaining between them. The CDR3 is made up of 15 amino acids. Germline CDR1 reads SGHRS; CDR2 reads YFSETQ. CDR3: CASSHGSPSGNTIYF. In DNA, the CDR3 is TGCGCCAGCAGCCACGGGAGCCCCTCTGGAAACACCATATATTTT.

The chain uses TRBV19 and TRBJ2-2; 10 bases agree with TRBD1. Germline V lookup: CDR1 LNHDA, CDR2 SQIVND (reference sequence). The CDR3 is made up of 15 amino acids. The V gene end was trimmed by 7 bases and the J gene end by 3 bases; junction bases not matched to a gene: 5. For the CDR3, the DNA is TGTGCCAGTACCTCGGGACAGGGGCACACCGGGGAGCTGTTTTTT. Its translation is CASTSGQGHTGELFF.

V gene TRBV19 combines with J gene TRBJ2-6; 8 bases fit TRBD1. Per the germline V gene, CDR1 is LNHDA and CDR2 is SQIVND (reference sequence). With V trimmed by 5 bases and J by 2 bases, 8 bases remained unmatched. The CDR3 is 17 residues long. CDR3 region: CASSSGQGGPGANVLTF. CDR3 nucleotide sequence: TGTGCCAGTAGTTCCGGACAGGGAGGCCCTGGGGCCAACGTCCTGACTTTC. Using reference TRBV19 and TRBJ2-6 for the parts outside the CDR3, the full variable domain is DGGITQSPKYLFRKEGQNVTLSCEQNLNHDAMYWYRQDPGQGLRLIYYSQIVNDFQKGDIAEGYSVSREKKESFPLTVTSAQKNPTAFYLCASSSGQGGPGANVLTFGAGSRLTVL.

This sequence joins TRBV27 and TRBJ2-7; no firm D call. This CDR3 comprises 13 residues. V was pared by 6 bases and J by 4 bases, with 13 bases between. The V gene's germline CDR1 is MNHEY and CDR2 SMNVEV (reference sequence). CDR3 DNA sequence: TGTGCCAGCAGAGGCGGCTCCACTTACGAGCAGTACTTC. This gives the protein CASRGGSTYEQYF.

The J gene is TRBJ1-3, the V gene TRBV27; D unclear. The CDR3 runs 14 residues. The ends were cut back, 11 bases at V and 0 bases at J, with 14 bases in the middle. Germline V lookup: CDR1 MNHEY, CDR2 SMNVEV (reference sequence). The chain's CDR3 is CASRERDSGNTIYF. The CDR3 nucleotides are TGTGCCTCCCGAGAACGGGACTCTGGAAACACCATATATTTT.

As DNA, the CDR3 is TGTGCCAGCAGTTTAGTTATACGCAATCAGCCCCAGCATTTT. Translation gives CASSLVIRNQPQHF. This rearrangement joins TRBV27 to TRBJ1-5; D gene uncertain. The V end lost 2 bases, the J end lost 2 bases, and 7 bases lay between the germline ends. Germline-derived CDR1 and CDR2 are MNHEY and SMNVEV (reference sequence). The CDR3 runs to 14 residues.

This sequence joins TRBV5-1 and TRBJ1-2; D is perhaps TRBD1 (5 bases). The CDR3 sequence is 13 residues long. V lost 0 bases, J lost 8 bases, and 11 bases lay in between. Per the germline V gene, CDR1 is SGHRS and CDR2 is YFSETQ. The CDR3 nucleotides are TGCGCCAGCAGCTTGGGAGGGGAGATGGGCTACACCTTC. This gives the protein CASSLGGEMGYTF.

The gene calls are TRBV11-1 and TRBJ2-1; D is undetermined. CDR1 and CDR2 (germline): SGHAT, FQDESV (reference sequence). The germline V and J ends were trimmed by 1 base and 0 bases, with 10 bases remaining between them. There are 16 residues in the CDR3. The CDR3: CASSLGRFSSYNEQFF. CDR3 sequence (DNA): TGTGCCAGCAGCTTAGGACGGTTTAGCTCCTACAATGAGCAGTTCTTC.

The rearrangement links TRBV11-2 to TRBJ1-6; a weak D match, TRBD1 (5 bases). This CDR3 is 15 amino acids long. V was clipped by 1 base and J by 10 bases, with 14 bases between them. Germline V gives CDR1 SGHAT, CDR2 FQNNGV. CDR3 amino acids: CASSLGAGQGSPLHF. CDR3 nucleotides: TGTGCCAGCAGCTTAGGGGCAGGGCAAGGCTCACCCCTCCACTTT.

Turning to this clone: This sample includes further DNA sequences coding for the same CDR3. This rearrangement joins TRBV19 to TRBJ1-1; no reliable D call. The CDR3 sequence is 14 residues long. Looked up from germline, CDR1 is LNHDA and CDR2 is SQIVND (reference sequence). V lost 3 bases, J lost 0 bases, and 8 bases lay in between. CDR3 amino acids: CASSISGLNTEAFF. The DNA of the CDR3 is TGTGCCAGTAGTATTTCGGGGTTGAACACTGAAGCTTTCTTT.

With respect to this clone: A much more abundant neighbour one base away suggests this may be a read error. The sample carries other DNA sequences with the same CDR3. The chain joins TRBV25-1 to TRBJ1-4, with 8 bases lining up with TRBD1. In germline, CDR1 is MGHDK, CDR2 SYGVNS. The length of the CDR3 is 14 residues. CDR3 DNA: TGTGCCAGCAGCAAGGACAGGGTAGACGAAAAGCTGTTTTTT. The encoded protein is CASSKDRVDEKLFF.

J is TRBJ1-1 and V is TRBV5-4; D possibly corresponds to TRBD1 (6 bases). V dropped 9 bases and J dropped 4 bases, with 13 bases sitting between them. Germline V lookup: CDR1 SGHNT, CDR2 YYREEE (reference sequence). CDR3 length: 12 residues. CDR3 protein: CATSGGGTEAFF. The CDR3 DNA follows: TGTGCCACGAGCGGGGGCGGCACTGAAGCTTTCTTT.